One and the same sample provided the 25 T cell receptor beta chains below, sequenced in a study of CD8 T cells in Susac syndrome. cDNA came from about 0.5 to 1 ug RNA primed by random hexamers. TCRdb analysed the immunoSEQ multiplex PCR reads with MiXCR anew, one entry per CDR3 protein. The sample carries some 300,000 distinct CDR3 sequences, approximately 84% recorded once. Sequencing used CD8+ T cells from PBMCs. These TCRs come from a human donor with multiple sclerosis.

This clonotype was counted once. The gene calls are TRBV27 and TRBJ2-1; 11 nucleotides line up with TRBD2. The CDR3 has 16 amino acids. J was trimmed by 5 bases and V by 5 bases; bases with no gene match: 8. CDR1 and CDR2 (germline): MNHEY, SMNVEV (reference sequence). The CDR3 DNA sequence: TGTGCCAGCAGTCGAAAGGGACTAGCGGCAGACAATGAGCAGTTCTTC. Translated, it gives CASSRKGLAADNEQFF.

The CDR3 coding sequence is TGTGCCAGCAGTTTAACGCGGGGGAGCAATCAGCCCCAGCATTTT. It is translated as CASSLTRGSNQPQHF. V is TRBV28 and J is TRBJ1-5, with a tentative D call TRBD1 (5 bases). Trimming pared 2 bases from V and 1 base from J, leaving 9 bases between. Germline V gene data show CDR1 as MDHEN and CDR2 as SYDVKM. This CDR3 comprises 15 residues.

In the case of this clonotype: At one end the junction does not follow the germline gene, possibly because of a read error. CDR3 region: CAGSAPRTEVDNYGYTF. The CDR3 DNA follows: TGTGCCGGCAGCGCGCCCCGGACAGAGGTTGATAACTATGGCTACACCTTC. The chain combines TRBV9 with TRBJ1-2; TRBD1 is a possible D gene (6 bases). Per germline, CDR1 SGDLS and CDR2 YYNGEE. The CDR3 has 17 amino acids.

The chain recombines TRBV27 with TRBJ2-3; D is unclear. The CDR3 is 13 amino acids. From germline, CDR1 is MNHEY and CDR2 SMNVEV (reference sequence). V shed 3 bases and J shed 3 bases, with 7 bases lying between them. The CDR3 loop reads CASSFKETDTQYF. As DNA, the CDR3 is TGTGCCAGCAGTTTCAAGGAGACAGATACGCAGTATTTT.

The chain links TRBV4-2 to TRBJ1-1, with D possibly being TRBD1 (5 bases). This CDR3 region has 14 residues. Germline V gene lookup returns CDR1 LGHNA and CDR2 YNFKEQ. The V end lost 5 bases, the J end lost 0 bases, and 10 bases lay between the germline ends. The CDR3 DNA sequence: TGTGCCAGCAGCACCGGGGGAATGAACACTGAAGCTTTCTTT. The encoded protein is CASSTGGMNTEAFF.

This chain joins TRBV28 and TRBJ2-3; 8 positions match TRBD2. V lost 6 bases, J lost 3 bases, and 14 bases stayed unmatched. This CDR3 contains 17 residues. Germline loops: CDR1 MDHEN, CDR2 SYDVKM. The CDR3 here is CASRTVAGPSRTDTQYF. DNA of the CDR3: TGTGCCAGCAGGACGGTAGCGGGACCCTCCCGGACAGATACGCAGTATTTT.

The sample holds a few counts of this clonotype. The chain links TRBV7-9 to TRBJ2-2; 10 bases align to TRBD2. The germline V gene has CDR1 SEHNR and CDR2 FQNEAQ (reference sequence). V trimming: 6 bases; J trimming: 4 bases; junction bases outside the gene matches: 8. The CDR3 covers 16 residues. The DNA for the CDR3 is TGTGCCAGCAGTCCTCTAGCGGGGGCTCGCACCGGGGAGCTGTTTTTT. It specifies CASSPLAGARTGELFF.

In its sample, this clonotype was seen once. The rearrangement uses TRBV28 and TRBJ2-1, with 8 bases that match TRBD2. V shed 5 bases, J shed 9 bases, and the junction held 6 bases outside the gene matches. This CDR3 is built from 13 residues. Germline assignment: CDR1 MDHEN and CDR2 SYDVKM. In DNA, the CDR3 is TGTGCCAGCAGTCCCTTAGCGGGGACTGAGCAGTTCTTC. Translated: CASSPLAGTEQFF.

V usage is TRBV28 and J usage is TRBJ2-1; D is undetermined. The CDR3 is made up of 15 amino acids. V dropped 7 bases and J dropped 0 bases, with 13 bases sitting between them. The V gene's germline CDR1 is MDHEN and CDR2 SYDVKM. CDR3 in amino acids: CASTLTLSSYNEQFF. DNA for the CDR3: TGTGCCAGCACCCTGACACTAAGCTCCTACAATGAGCAGTTCTTC.

J is TRBJ2-1 and V is TRBV27; no firm D call. The CDR3 sequence is 12 residues long. The germline V and J ends were trimmed by 6 bases and 8 bases, with 11 bases remaining between them. The V gene's germline CDR1 is MNHEY and CDR2 SMNVEV (reference sequence). The CDR3: CASSSVGDEQFF. The CDR3 nucleotides read TGTGCCAGCAGCTCGGTGGGTGATGAGCAGTTCTTC.

V and J are TRBV27 and TRBJ1-1; no firm D call. V lost 4 bases and J 8 bases, leaving 14 bases between the germline ends. Germline V gene sequence: CDR1 MNHEY, CDR2 SMNVEV (reference sequence). The CDR3 covers 13 residues. CDR3 coding DNA: TGTGCCAGCAGTTCCCTTACAGTTCCCGAAGCTTTCTTT. Translating gives CASSSLTVPEAFF.

This clonotype was seen only once. The gene calls are TRBV19 and TRBJ1-1; TRBD1 might be the D (5 bases). V was clipped by 0 bases and J by 1 base, with 21 bases between them. The germline V gene encodes CDR1 LNHDA and CDR2 SQIVND (reference sequence). The CDR3 is made up of 19 amino acids. The CDR3 sequence is CASSIDLPSIGDPNTEAFF. CDR3 in DNA: TGTGCCAGTAGTATAGATCTCCCCTCAATAGGGGACCCGAACACTGAAGCTTTCTTT.

The rearrangement links TRBV20-1 to TRBJ2-1; TRBD1 is a possible D gene (5 bases). Germline loops: CDR1 DFQATT, CDR2 SNEGSKA (reference sequence). This CDR3 is 15 amino acids long. V lost 0 bases and J lost 0, with 9 bases in between. CDR3 nucleotide sequence: TGCAGTGCTAGAGATCGCCAGGGCTCCTACAATGAGCAGTTCTTC. Translating gives CSARDRQGSYNEQFF.

This clonotype was counted a few times. The chain recombines TRBV27 with TRBJ2-7; D ambiguous. This CDR3 contains 13 residues. Trimming stripped 0 bases from V and 3 bases from J, with 6 bases between. Germline CDR1 MNHEY, CDR2 SMNVEV (reference sequence). CDR3 sequence reads: CASSLSPLYEQYF. In DNA, the CDR3 is TGTGCCAGCAGTTTATCCCCCCTCTACGAGCAGTACTTC.

The chain is built from TRBV10-1 and TRBJ2-7; D not resolved. V lost 7 bases and J 1 base, leaving 8 bases between the germline ends. The CDR3 totals 12 residues. Germline-derived CDR1 and CDR2 are WNHNN and SYGVQD (reference sequence). CDR3 region: CASTNPSYEQYF. DNA for the CDR3: TGCGCCAGCACTAACCCATCCTACGAGCAGTACTTC.

V usage is TRBV5-1 and J usage is TRBJ2-3, with 9 bases fitting TRBD1. Germline assignment: CDR1 SGHRS and CDR2 YFSETQ. The CDR3 length is 16 residues. V gave up 1 base and J gave up 4 bases; unmatched junction bases: 7. CDR3 coding DNA: TGCGCCAGCAGCTTGATGGGACAGGGTGTTCCAGATACGCAGTATTTT. Translation gives CASSLMGQGVPDTQYF.

V usage is TRBV12-3 or TRBV12-4 and J usage is TRBJ2-5, with 9 positions matching TRBD1. The CDR3 sequence is 14 residues long. Trimming at V came to 6 bases and at J to 5 bases, leaving 7 bases not matched to a gene. For the CDR3, the DNA is TGTGCCAGCAGACGACAGGGGGGGAAGGAGACCCAGTACTTC. As protein: CASRRQGGKETQYF.

The CDR3 nucleotides are TGCAGTGCTGGGACTCCGCAGTACTTC. It yields the protein CSAGTPQYF. The chain carries TRBV20-1 and TRBJ2-7; a possible D gene is TRBD2 (6 bases). Trimming took 5 bases from V and 9 from J, leaving 8 bases between them. Germline V gives CDR1 DFQATT, CDR2 SNEGSKA (reference sequence). The CDR3 contains 9 residues.

The chain links TRBV12-3 or TRBV12-4 to TRBJ1-1; 8 nucleotides agree with TRBD1. V shed 6 bases and J 4 bases; nucleotides not matched to a gene: 7. The CDR3 extends over 14 amino acids. CDR3 in amino acids: CASRRTGRGTEAFF. CDR3 coding DNA: TGTGCCAGCAGACGGACAGGGAGGGGCACTGAAGCTTTCTTT.

This sequence joins TRBV9 and TRBJ2-3; D perhaps matches TRBD2 (7 bases). There are 14 residues in the CDR3. Germline CDR1 and CDR2: SGDLS and YYNGEE. Trimming shortened V by 3 bases and J by 6 bases, and 14 bases separated the two germline ends. As DNA, the CDR3 is TGTGCCAGCAGCGGGGCGGGGGCCCCGGATACGCAGTATTTT. It translates to CASSGAGAPDTQYF. The full variable domain, in which reference TRBV9 and TRBJ2-3 provide the parts outside the CDR3, is DSGVTQTPKHLITATGQRVTLRCSPRSGDLSVYWYQQSLDQGLQFLIQYYNGEERAKGNILERFSAQQFPDLHSELNLSSLELGDSALYFCASSGAGAPDTQYFGPGTRLTVL.

This CDR3 reads CASSARGGARGYTF. In nucleotides, the CDR3 is TGTGCCAGCAGCGCCCGAGGGGGGGCGCGGGGCTACACCTTC. This sequence joins TRBV9 and TRBJ1-2, with D tentatively TRBD1 (6 bases). CDR3 length: 14 amino acids. Trimming stripped 3 bases from V and 8 bases from J, with 17 bases between. Per germline, CDR1 SGDLS and CDR2 YYNGEE.

This sequence joins TRBV11-2 and TRBJ2-7, with D unresolved. This CDR3 spans 14 amino acids. V was shortened by 0 bases and J by 4 bases, with 10 bases between the two germline ends. CDR1 is SGHAT, CDR2 FQNNGV, per germline. The DNA of the CDR3 is TGTGCCAGCAGCTTAGAACCGACCGGATACGAGCAGTACTTC. Its translation: CASSLEPTGYEQYF.

The gene calls are TRBV7-6 and TRBJ2-7, with D perhaps matching TRBD1 or TRBD2 (5 bases each). V was clipped by 5 bases and J by 1 base, with 15 bases between them. The CDR3 covers 15 residues. CDR1 and CDR2 (germline): SGHVS, FNYEAQ. The CDR3 DNA reads as TGTGCCAGCAGCCTAACCGGGACGCGATCCTACGAGCAGTACTTC. This codes for CASSLTGTRSYEQYF. The entire variable domain, with the rest obtained from reference TRBV7-6 and TRBJ2-7, is as follows: GAGVSQSPRYKVTKRGQDVALRCDPISGHVSLYWYRQALGQGPEFLTYFNYEAQQDKSGLPNDRFSAERPEGSISTLTIQRTEQRDSAMYRCASSLTGTRSYEQYFGPGTRLTVT.

CDR3 residues: CASSLGPASSKSSYNEQFF. Written as DNA, the CDR3 is TGTGCCAGCAGCTTAGGCCCTGCTAGCTCCAAAAGCTCCTACAATGAGCAGTTCTTC. The V call is TRBV13, the J call TRBJ2-1, with D possibly TRBD2 on 5 matching bases. The CDR3 runs 19 residues. V dropped 0 bases and J dropped 0 bases, with 18 bases sitting between them. From germline, CDR1 is PRHDT and CDR2 FYEKMQ (reference sequence).

The chain combines TRBV9 with TRBJ2-1, with 7 bases identical to TRBD2. V lost 0 bases, J lost 8 bases, and 8 bases stayed unmatched. CDR3 length: 15 residues. Germline V lookup: CDR1 SGDLS, CDR2 YYNGEE. The CDR3 sequence: CASSVVPGGEDEQFF. CDR3 sequence (DNA): TGTGCCAGCAGCGTAGTTCCGGGAGGAGAGGATGAGCAGTTCTTC.